A selection of T cell receptor beta chains follows, all from one sample in a study of cytomegalovirus exposure and HLA in healthy donors. Repertoires were generated with immunoSEQ multiplex PCR, while TCRdb's copy carries only in-frame clones and drops some. Counted here are under 200,000 clones, under 80% occurring once; the ten biggest clones make up 3.1%. Sequences were obtained from PBMCs. The receptors come from a female donor in good health and CMV-seronegative. CDR3s include the opening cysteine and the closing phenylalanine or tryptophan. A D gene is named only where the DNA matches it firmly. The size of a clone is reported for some rows only, either as once, few or many, or as a class for expanded clones.

TRBJ2-1 NA TRBV25-1 NA TGTGCCAGCAGTGAACTAGCATACAATGAGCAGTTCTTC CASSELAYNEQFF
TRBJ1-1 NA TRBV30 NA TGTGCCTGGACTTTGAGGGCGGAGAACACTGAAGCTTTCTTT CAWTLRAENTEAFF
TRBJ1-1 NA TRBV19 NA TGTGCCAGTAGTACCCACAGGAACACTGAAGCTTTCTTT CASSTHRNTEAFF
TRBJ1-1 NA TRBV2 NA TGTGCCAGCAGTGGGAACAGGAACACTGAAGCTTTCTTT CASSGNRNTEAFF
TRBJ2-5 NA TRBV7-9 TRBD2 TGTGCCAGCAGCTTACAGCGGGGGGGCGGTAGGGAGACCCAGTACTTC CASSLQRGGGRETQYF
TRBJ1-5 once TRBV6-1 TRBD1 TGTGCCAGCAGTGAAGCCCCAGGGGGAAGCTATCAGCCCCAGCATTTT CASSEAPGGSYQPQHF
TRBJ1-1 NA TRBV5-1 NA TGCGCCAGCAGCACGGACTTCGGGAGTGGTAAAGCTTTCTTT CASSTDFGSGKAFF
TRBJ1-5 once TRBV5-4 NA TGTGCCAGCAGCCTCGGGGGGAGGGCCCATCAGCCCCAGCATTTT CASSLGGRAHQPQHF
TRBJ2-3 NA TRBV10-1 NA TGCGCCAGCTCCAGGGGGGACATTAGCACAGATACGCAGTATTTT CASSRGDISTDTQYF
TRBJ2-7 NA TRBV28 TRBD1 TGTGCCAGCAGTTTACGTTCAAGGGGGCACTACGAGCAGTACTTC CASSLRSRGHYEQYF
TRBJ1-1 NA TRBV2 NA TGTGCCAGCAGTGCTCCCAGGGGTTCGACTGAAGCTTTCTTT CASSAPRGSTEAFF
TRBJ2-3 few TRBV29-1 TRBD2 TGCAGCGTTGAAGTTCGCGGGGGGGCCGGAGATACGCAGTATTTT CSVEVRGGAGDTQYF
TRBJ1-1 NA TRBV7-2 TRBD1 TGTGCCAGCAGCCGTATATACATGGACAGGGATGAAGCTTTCTTT CASSRIYMDRDEAFF
TRBJ2-1 NA TRBV4-1 NA TGCGCCAGCAGCCAACTCGGACTAAAGGGGAATGAGCAGTTCTTC CASSQLGLKGNEQFF
TRBJ2-2 NA TRBV7-9 NA TGTGCCCACCACGAAAAAGCGGGGAACACCGGGGAGCTGTTTTTT CAHHEKAGNTGELFF
TRBJ2-1 medium-sized TRBV7-9 TRBD2 TGTGCCAGCAGCCCCCGTCGGCTAGCGGGAGGTAGAAATGAGCAGTTCTTC CASSPRRLAGGRNEQFF
TRBJ2-7 NA TRBV9 TRBD2 TGTGCCAGCAGCCCCAGCGGGAGGGCCTACGAGCAGTACTTC CASSPSGRAYEQYF
TRBJ1-2 NA TRBV5-6 NA TGTGCCAGCAGCGTGGCCAGGCTTAACTATGGCTACACCTTC CASSVARLNYGYTF
TRBJ2-3 NA TRBV5-1 TRBD2 TGCGCCAGCAGCTTGGCCGGGACTAGCGGGGAAGATACGCAGTATTTT CASSLAGTSGEDTQYF
TRBJ1-1 once TRBV6-5 NA TGTGCCAGCAGTTACTCCCGGGAAGTAGTCGGTAGGGCTTTCTTT CASSYSREVVGRAFF
TRBJ1-2 NA TRBV5-1 NA TGCGCCAGCAGCGTGAAACCAGGGGAAGCTAACTATGGCTACACCTTC CASSVKPGEANYGYTF
TRBJ1-2 once TRBV28 TRBD1 TGTGCCTGCAGCGACTCATGGGCAGGGGGCGGAAACTATGGCTACACCTTC CACSDSWAGGGNYGYTF
TRBJ1-5 NA TRBV9 TRBD1 TGTGCCAGCAGCGAGGGACAGGGAGATAGGCAGCCCCAGCATTTT CASSEGQGDRQPQHF
TRBJ1-6 NA TRBV7-2 TRBD1 TGTGCCAGCCGCCCGATCGACAGGGATACTTCACCCCTCCACTTT CASRPIDRDTSPLHF
TRBJ1-2 NA TRBV2 TRBD1 TGTGCCAGCAGTGGGACAGGGGGTCTAGATGGCTACACCTTC CASSGTGGLDGYTF
TRBJ2-1 NA TRBV20-1 NA TGCAGTGCGCTAGGGGTAAATGAGCAGTTCTTC CSALGVNEQFF
TRBJ1-2 NA TRBV5-6 NA TGTGCCAGCAGCTTGCGGGACACTGTCTATGGCTACACCTTC CASSLRDTVYGYTF
TRBJ2-1 NA TRBV28 TRBD2 TGTGCCAGCAGTTTATGGTCGGGAGGGCGATCCTACAATGAGCAGTTCTTC CASSLWSGGRSYNEQFF
TRBJ1-1 NA TRBV28 NA TGTGCCAGCAATCCTCCGGGAGGGAGTGGAACTGAAGCTTTCTTT CASNPPGGSGTEAFF
TRBJ1-5 NA TRBV27 NA TGTGCCAGCAGTACAGGGATAGGCAATCAGCCCCAGCATTTT CASSTGIGNQPQHF
TRBJ2-3 NA TRBV9 NA TGTGCCAGCAGCCAAACGGGGGGCCCCACAGATACGCAGTATTTT CASSQTGGPTDTQYF
TRBJ2-1 NA TRBV27 NA TGTGCCAGCAGTTTATCGGTAGCCCTAGGTAATGAGCAGTTCTTC CASSLSVALGNEQFF
TRBJ1-1 once TRBV5-1 NA TGCGCCAGCAGCGAAACAGTTGCCACTGAAGCTTTCTTT CASSETVATEAFF
TRBJ1-2 NA TRBV10-3 TRBD1 TGTGCCATCCGACAGGGCGGCTACACCTTC CAIRQGGYTF
TRBJ2-1 NA TRBV4-1 TRBD2 TGCGCCAGCAGCCAAGATCTAGCTAGCGGGAGGGCCATCTTCCATGAGCAGTTCTTC CASSQDLASGRAIFHEQFF
TRBJ2-2 few TRBV5-4 TRBD2 TGTGCCAGCAGCATCGGACTAGCGGGAGGGACGGGCACCGGGGAGCTGTTTTTT CASSIGLAGGTGTGELFF
TRBJ1-5 NA TRBV6-5 NA TGTGCCAGCAGTTACCTTCCGGGGCAGCCCCAGCATTTT CASSYLPGQPQHF
TRBJ2-4 NA TRBV19 NA TGTGCCAGTAGTATCGTAGAAGCCAAAAACATTCAGTACTTC CASSIVEAKNIQYF
TRBJ2-1 NA TRBV10-1 TRBD2 TGCGCCAGCAGTGAGTCTAGCGGGGGGGCCTACAATGAGCAGTTCTTC CASSESSGGAYNEQFF
TRBJ2-1 once TRBV7-2 NA TGTGCCAGCAGCTTAGGTGGGGCTACCTACAATGAGCAGTTCTTC CASSLGGATYNEQFF
TRBJ1-3 few TRBV5-1 NA TGCGCCAGCAGCTCTCAACAGGGAAACACCATATATTTT CASSSQQGNTIYF
TRBJ1-2 once TRBV5-1 TRBD1 TGCGCCAGCAGCTCGATGACAGGGGGCGAAGGAGGCTACACCTTC CASSSMTGGEGGYTF
TRBJ2-1 NA TRBV5-6 NA TGTGCCAGCAGCACAAAATCCCCCCTAGGTCATGAGCAGTTCTTC CASSTKSPLGHEQFF
TRBJ1-5 NA TRBV6-1 NA TGTGCCAGCAGTGTGGGGCAAACTAATCAGCCCCAGCATTTT CASSVGQTNQPQHF
TRBJ1-1 NA TRBV6-5 NA TGTGCCAGCAGTGCTAACGATGTCCCACCCCAAGCTTTCTTT CASSANDVPPQAFF
TRBJ2-1 few TRBV11-2 TRBD1 TGTGCCAGCGGAAGGGGGCGGATGGGCAATGAGCAGTTCTTC CASGRGRMGNEQFF
TRBJ2-1 once TRBV7-2 TRBD2 TGTGCCAGCACCAGAAGGTCGGGGCGGGGGGCCTACAATGAGCAGTTCTTC CASTRRSGRGAYNEQFF
TRBJ1-2 NA TRBV7-8 TRBD1 TGTGCCAGCAGCTTAGAACAGGGGAGGCCGGTTATATACGGCTACACCTTC CASSLEQGRPVIYGYTF
TRBJ1-1 NA TRBV4-2 NA TGTGCCAGCAGCCTACCACAGGGAGGGTCACCTGAAGCTTTCTTT CASSLPQGGSPEAFF
TRBJ1-2 NA TRBV27 NA TGTGCCAGCAGTTTAGCAGGGTTAGCTAACTATGGCTACACCTTC CASSLAGLANYGYTF
TRBJ1-4 NA TRBV6-4 NA TGTGCCAGCAGTGACTCGATAGGGGCTTCGACTAATGAAAAACTGTTTTTT CASSDSIGASTNEKLFF
TRBJ2-1 NA TRBV5-6 NA TGTGCCAGCAGCTTTGGCTCCAATGAGCAGTTCTTC CASSFGSNEQFF
TRBJ2-3 NA TRBV12-5 TRBD2 TGTGCTAGTGGTTTGGTACTGGGACTAGCGGGAGGTATGACAGATACGCAGTATTTT CASGLVLGLAGGMTDTQYF